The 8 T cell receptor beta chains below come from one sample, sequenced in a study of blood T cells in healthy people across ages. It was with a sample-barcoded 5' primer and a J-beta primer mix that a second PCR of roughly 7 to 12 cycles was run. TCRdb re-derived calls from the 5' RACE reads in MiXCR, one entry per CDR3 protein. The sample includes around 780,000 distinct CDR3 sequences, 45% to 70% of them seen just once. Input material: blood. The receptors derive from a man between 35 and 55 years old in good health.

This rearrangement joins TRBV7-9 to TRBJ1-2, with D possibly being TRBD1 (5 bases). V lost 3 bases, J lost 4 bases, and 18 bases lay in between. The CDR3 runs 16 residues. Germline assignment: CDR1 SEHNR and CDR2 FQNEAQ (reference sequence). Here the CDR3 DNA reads TGTGCCAGCAGCTTGGGGTTTACAGGAGGATCCTATGGCTACACCTTC. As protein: CASSLGFTGGSYGYTF.

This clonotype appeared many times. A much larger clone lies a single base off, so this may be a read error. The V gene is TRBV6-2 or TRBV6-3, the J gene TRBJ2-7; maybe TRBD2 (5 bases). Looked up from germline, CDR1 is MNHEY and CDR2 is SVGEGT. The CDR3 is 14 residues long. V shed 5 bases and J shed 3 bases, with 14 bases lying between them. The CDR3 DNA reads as TGTGCCAGCAGTGACACAGACGGGGACTACGAGCAGTACTTC. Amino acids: CASSDTDGDYEQYF.

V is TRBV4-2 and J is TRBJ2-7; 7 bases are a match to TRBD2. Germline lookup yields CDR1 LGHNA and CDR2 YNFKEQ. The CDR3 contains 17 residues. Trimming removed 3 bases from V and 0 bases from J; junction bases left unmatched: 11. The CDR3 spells CASSQDKASGSSYEQYF. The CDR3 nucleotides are TGTGCCAGCAGCCAGGATAAGGCTAGCGGTAGCTCCTACGAGCAGTACTTC.

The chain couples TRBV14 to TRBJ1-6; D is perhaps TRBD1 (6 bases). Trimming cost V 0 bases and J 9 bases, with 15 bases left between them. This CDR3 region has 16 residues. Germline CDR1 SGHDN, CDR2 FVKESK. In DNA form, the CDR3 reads TGTGCCAGCAGCCAAGACAAGGGGGACATCAGTTCACCCCTCCACTTT. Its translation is CASSQDKGDISSPLHF.

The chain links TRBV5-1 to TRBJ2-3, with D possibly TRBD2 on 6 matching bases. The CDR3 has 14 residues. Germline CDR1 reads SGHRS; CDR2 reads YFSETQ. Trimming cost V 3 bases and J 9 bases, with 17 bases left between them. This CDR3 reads CASSSGLGGQTQYF. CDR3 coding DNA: TGCGCCAGCAGCTCGGGACTCGGAGGGCAGACGCAGTATTTT.

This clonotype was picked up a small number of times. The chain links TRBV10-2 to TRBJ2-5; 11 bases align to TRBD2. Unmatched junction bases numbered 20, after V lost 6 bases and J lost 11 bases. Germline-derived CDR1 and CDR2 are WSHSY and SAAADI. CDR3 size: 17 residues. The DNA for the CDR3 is TGCGCCAGCAGCGACCTTTCGCGTAGCGGGAGGGCTGAGGAGCAGTACTTC. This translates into CASSDLSRSGRAEEQYF.

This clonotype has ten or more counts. The CDR3 reads CASSIPSGGARKQYF. The CDR3 bases are TGTGCCAGCAGCATCCCTAGCGGGGGAGCTCGTAAGCAGTATTTT. This rearrangement joins TRBV7-2 to TRBJ2-3; the match to TRBD2 covers 10 bases. The V gene's germline CDR1 is SGHTA and CDR2 FQGNSA. The trim removed 5 bases at V and 11 bases at J, leaving 13 bases unmatched. The CDR3 extends over 15 amino acids.

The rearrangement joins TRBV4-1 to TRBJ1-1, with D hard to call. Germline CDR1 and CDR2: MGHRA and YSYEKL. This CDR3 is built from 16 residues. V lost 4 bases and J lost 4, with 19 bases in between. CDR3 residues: CASSPGRLREGTEAFF. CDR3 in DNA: TGCGCCAGCAGCCCCGGCAGATTGAGGGAGGGCACTGAAGCTTTCTTT.